This T cell receptor beta chain was profiled in a study of CD8+CD57+ T cells in acquired aplastic anemia. Study in general: Around 3.5 ug was the average amount of DNA from sorted CD4+ and CD8+ cells. Points from the study as a whole: Sharing between patients and controls was observed for 25 to 30 CD8+ CDR3 sequences. Patients showed no significant difference from controls in CD8+ Simpson's diversity.

All sequencing subjects had displayed CD8+CD57+ cell expansion on flow cytometry. Concerning this clonotype: Its cognate antigen is unknown. Germline and junction disagree at one end, which may indicate a read error.

Investigators profiled TCR beta VDJ and CDR3 from genomic DNA template. One entry per CDR3 protein results from TCRdb running MiXCR on the reads. The sample shows approximately 180,000 distinct CDR3 sequences, over 40% of them seen only once. Germline V gene sequence: CDR1 SSHAT, CDR2 FNYEAQ (reference sequence). The CDR3 spans 13 residues. The J gene is TRBJ2-2, the V gene TRBV7-7; D possibly matches TRBD1 or TRBD2 (5 bases each). The TCR comes from a human donor with aplastic anemia. What was sequenced was sorted CD4+, CD8+, or CD8+CD57+ T cells (not recorded which) from PBMCs. The CDR3 sequence: CASSPALTGDLFF. The CDR3 DNA follows: TGTGCTAGCAGTCCCGCGCTCACCGGGGACCTGTTTTTT.